Presented here are 21 T cell receptor beta chains from one specimen sequenced in a study of blood T cell repertoires in COVID-19. Sequenced by immunoSEQ multiplex PCR; TCRdb stores in-frame clones only, minus some. The table shows roughly 250,000 clones, with 85% to 90% occurring only once. The sequencing sample was made of peripheral blood. The receptors originated from a man in his thirties or forties with acute or convalescent COVID-19.

The chain links TRBV29-1 to TRBJ1-2; 10 bases line up with TRBD1. Germline V gene data show CDR1 as SQVTM and CDR2 as ANQGSEA. Trimming removed 7 bases from V and 8 bases from J; junction bases left unmatched: 16. The CDR3 contains 15 residues. CDR3 sequence: CSASMAGQGIRGYTF. The CDR3 bases are TGCAGCGCTTCAATGGCGGGACAGGGGATTAGGGGCTACACCTTC.

The chain carries TRBV5-1 and TRBJ2-7; 14 bases are shared with TRBD2. The CDR3 loop spans 16 amino acids. The germline V gene has CDR1 SGHRS and CDR2 YFSETQ. With 4 bases clipped from V and 4 bases from J, the junction kept 7 bases outside the gene matches. Here the CDR3 reads CASSAGLAGGSYEQYF. As DNA, the CDR3 is TGCGCCAGCAGCGCTGGACTAGCGGGAGGCTCGTACGAGCAGTACTTC.

The J gene is TRBJ1-1, the V gene TRBV3-1 (or the pseudogene TRBV3-2), with D tentatively TRBD1 (6 bases). The germline CDR1 and CDR2 sequences are LGHDT and YNNKEL (reference sequence). The CDR3 runs 13 residues. V was cut by 4 bases and J by 6 bases, with 12 bases left in between. CDR3 sequence reads: CASSPTGTSEAFF. CDR3 nucleotides: TGTGCCAGCAGCCCTACCGGGACATCTGAAGCTTTCTTT.

The V call is TRBV27, the J call TRBJ2-1; 8 nucleotides agree with TRBD1. V lost 7 bases to trimming and J lost 10 bases; unmatched junction nucleotides: 12. This CDR3 contains 14 residues. CDR1 is MNHEY and CDR2 is SMNVEV in the germline V gene (reference sequence). The CDR3 sequence: CASTGRDRGREQFF. CDR3 DNA: TGTGCCAGCACCGGCCGAGACAGGGGTAGGGAGCAGTTCTTC.

The chain couples TRBV6-5 to TRBJ1-6, with TRBD1 identical over 8 bases. The V gene end was trimmed by 4 bases and the J gene end by 10 bases; junction bases not matched to a gene: 12. This CDR3 spans 16 amino acids. The germline V gene has CDR1 MNHEY and CDR2 SVGAGI. CDR3 loop: CASSSRNTGGGSPLHF. In DNA form, the CDR3 reads TGTGCCAGCAGTTCTCGAAATACAGGGGGGGGATCACCCCTCCACTTT.

The gene calls are TRBV5-1 and TRBJ2-5; 7 bases line up with TRBD1. There are 15 residues in the CDR3. Germline V gives CDR1 SGHRS, CDR2 YFSETQ. Losses at the gene ends were 4 bases for V and 1 base for J; bases not matched to a gene: 7. CDR3 nucleotides: TGCGCCAGCAGCCGAAATCCAGGGGGCCAAGAGACCCAGTACTTC. Encoded protein: CASSRNPGGQETQYF.

Details on this clone: Other DNA sequences in the sample encode the same CDR3. The V and J genes are TRBV6-1 and TRBJ1-1; unclear D gene. Germline V gene sequence: CDR1 MNHNS, CDR2 SASEGT. With 2 bases removed from V and 4 bases from J, the gap between germline ends came to 8 bases. The CDR3 loop spans 13 amino acids. CDR3 DNA: TGTGCCAGCAGTGAAAGGCCGGGCACTGAAGCTTTCTTT. Protein: CASSERPGTEAFF.

This CDR3 reads CAWTSSLVGGAKNIQYF. In DNA form, the CDR3 reads TGTGCCTGGACCAGTTCGTTGGTCGGGGGAGCCAAAAACATTCAGTACTTC. V is TRBV30 and J is TRBJ2-4; a possible D gene is TRBD2 (6 bases). There are 17 residues in the CDR3. The germline V gene has CDR1 GTSNPN and CDR2 SVGIG (reference sequence). Trimming shortened V by 4 bases and J by 0 bases, and 19 bases separated the two germline ends.

The rearrangement links TRBV14 to TRBJ2-1, with D perhaps matching TRBD2 (5 bases). Trimming stripped 5 bases from V and 4 bases from J, with 21 bases between. The CDR3 runs to 17 residues. Germline CDR1 SGHDN, CDR2 FVKESK. Here the CDR3 DNA reads TGTGCCAGCAGCGGTCCGGTGCGCGGGTTGATTTACAATGAGCAGTTCTTC. Protein product: CASSGPVRGLIYNEQFF.

The chain couples TRBV3-1 (or the pseudogene TRBV3-2) to TRBJ1-6; D gene ambiguous. The germline CDR1 and CDR2 sequences are LGHDT and YNNKEL (reference sequence). This CDR3 has 14 residues. The germline V and J ends were trimmed by 8 bases and 7 bases, with 15 bases remaining between them. The DNA of the CDR3 is TGTGCCAGCGCTCAAAGACACGGAAATTCACCCCTCCACTTT. Translating gives CASAQRHGNSPLHF.

This clone was found once. The chain recombines TRBV19 with TRBJ1-6; the D gene is possibly TRBD1 (5 bases). Trimming shortened V by 5 bases and J by 15 bases, and 17 bases separated the two germline ends. Germline loops: CDR1 LNHDA, CDR2 SQIVND (reference sequence). This CDR3 is 13 amino acids long. The chain's CDR3 is CASSSLQAERLHF. CDR3 DNA sequence: TGTGCCAGTAGTTCTCTACAGGCGGAGCGCCTCCACTTT.

This clone was recorded a few times. The V gene is TRBV12-3 or TRBV12-4, the J gene TRBJ1-2, with 7 nucleotides matching TRBD1. The length of the CDR3 is 13 residues. V was pared by 7 bases and J by 8 bases, with 10 bases of the junction left unmatched. This chain's CDR3 is CASTQQGTIGYTF. As DNA, the CDR3 is TGTGCCAGCACCCAACAGGGGACCATAGGCTACACCTTC.

V and J are TRBV2 and TRBJ1-4; D perhaps matches TRBD1 (5 bases). CDR1 and CDR2 from the germline V gene are SNHLY and FYNNEI. This CDR3 contains 14 residues. The V end was cut by 10 bases, the J end by 1 base, with 13 bases between. The CDR3 loop is CATTRTGTNEKLFF. For the CDR3, the DNA is TGTGCCACGACAAGAACAGGAACTAATGAAAAACTGTTTTTT.

V and J are TRBV29-1 and TRBJ2-7; the match to TRBD1 covers 9 bases. Per the germline V gene, CDR1 is SQVTM and CDR2 is ANQGSEA. The V gene end was trimmed by 4 bases and the J gene end by 2 bases; junction bases not matched to a gene: 9. This CDR3 region has 15 residues. This CDR3 is CSVVYGTGPTYEQYF. In nucleotides, the CDR3 is TGCAGCGTTGTTTATGGGACAGGGCCTACCTACGAGCAGTACTTC.

This clone was seen only once. This rearrangement joins TRBV27 to TRBJ2-5, with 12 bases matching TRBD2. In germline, CDR1 is MNHEY, CDR2 SMNVEV (reference sequence). The trim removed 5 bases at V and 4 bases at J, leaving 8 bases unmatched. The CDR3 has 16 amino acids. Here the CDR3 reads CASSELAGGLRETQYF. CDR3 DNA sequence: TGTGCCAGCAGTGAGCTAGCGGGGGGGCTAAGAGAGACCCAGTACTTC.

This clone was observed once. This rearrangement joins TRBV9 to TRBJ2-2; 7 nucleotides agree with TRBD1. The V gene end was trimmed by 0 bases and the J gene end by 6 bases; junction bases not matched to a gene: 5. This CDR3 is 15 amino acids long. Germline CDR1 SGDLS, CDR2 YYNGEE. The CDR3 sequence is CASSVVTGWSGELFF. CDR3 coding DNA: TGTGCCAGCAGCGTAGTGACAGGGTGGTCCGGGGAGCTGTTTTTT.

The V and J genes are TRBV5-1 and TRBJ2-5, with D hard to call. The V gene lost 2 bases and the J gene lost 4 bases, with 15 bases spanning the gap. CDR3 length: 15 amino acids. Germline-derived CDR1 and CDR2 are SGHRS and YFSETQ. CDR3 amino acids: CASSFDPTGGETQYF. The CDR3 DNA follows: TGCGCCAGCAGCTTTGACCCTACCGGCGGAGAGACCCAGTACTTC.

The sample holds one count of this clone. The chain combines TRBV28 with TRBJ1-2, with 7 bases matching TRBD1. The CDR3 runs to 15 residues. CDR1 is MDHEN and CDR2 is SYDVKM in the germline V gene. V was pared by 5 bases and J by 0 bases, with 6 bases of the junction left unmatched. The CDR3 loop is CASSTWTGSNYGYTF. The CDR3 DNA sequence: TGTGCCAGCAGTACCTGGACAGGATCTAACTATGGCTACACCTTC.

The chain combines TRBV19 with TRBJ1-2; TRBD1 matches 7 bases. The V gene's germline CDR1 is LNHDA and CDR2 SQIVND (reference sequence). The CDR3 is made up of 14 amino acids. Trimming took 3 bases from V and 1 from J; bases not matched to a gene: 2. The chain's CDR3 is CASSIGQVNYGYTF. DNA for the CDR3: TGTGCCAGTAGTATTGGACAGGTTAACTATGGCTACACCTTC.

The chain employs TRBV5-4 and TRBJ2-7; possible D gene TRBD2, 5 bases. The CDR3 contains 16 residues. The ends were cut back, 5 bases at V and 0 bases at J, with 18 bases in the middle. Germline V gene sequence: CDR1 SGHNT, CDR2 YYREEE (reference sequence). The DNA for the CDR3 is TGTGCCAGCAGTTATCCCGGGGTCCAAAGCTCCTACGAGCAGTACTTC. Translated, it gives CASSYPGVQSSYEQYF.

CDR3 sequence (DNA): TGTGCCAGTAGTATCGGGGACAGGGCTAACACTGAAGCTTTCTTT. It translates to CASSIGDRANTEAFF. This sequence joins TRBV19 and TRBJ1-1; 9 nucleotides line up with TRBD1. The junction had 4 bases not matched to a gene; V was cut back by 3 bases and J by 2 bases. The CDR3 runs to 15 residues. In germline, CDR1 is LNHDA, CDR2 SQIVND (reference sequence).